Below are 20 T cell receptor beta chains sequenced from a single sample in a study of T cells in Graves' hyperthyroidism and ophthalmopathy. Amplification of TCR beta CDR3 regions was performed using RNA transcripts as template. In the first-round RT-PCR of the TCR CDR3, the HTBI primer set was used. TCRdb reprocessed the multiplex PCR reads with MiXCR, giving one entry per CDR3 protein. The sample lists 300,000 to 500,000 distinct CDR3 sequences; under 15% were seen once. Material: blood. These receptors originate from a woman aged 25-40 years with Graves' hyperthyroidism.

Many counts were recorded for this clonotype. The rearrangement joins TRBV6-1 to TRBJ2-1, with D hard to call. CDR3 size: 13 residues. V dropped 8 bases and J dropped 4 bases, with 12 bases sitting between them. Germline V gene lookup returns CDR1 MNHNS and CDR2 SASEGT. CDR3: CASGMVVYNEQFF. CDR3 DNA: TGTGCCAGCGGCATGGTGGTATACAATGAGCAGTTCTTC.

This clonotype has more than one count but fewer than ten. The DNA for the CDR3 is TGTGCCAGCACCCGGACCTCGGGCAACTATGGCTACACCTTC. Amino acids: CASTRTSGNYGYTF. V and J are TRBV6-1 and TRBJ1-2; D uncertain. The CDR3 has 14 amino acids. The germline V gene encodes CDR1 MNHNS and CDR2 SASEGT. The V gene lost 7 bases and the J gene lost 2 bases, with 14 bases spanning the gap.

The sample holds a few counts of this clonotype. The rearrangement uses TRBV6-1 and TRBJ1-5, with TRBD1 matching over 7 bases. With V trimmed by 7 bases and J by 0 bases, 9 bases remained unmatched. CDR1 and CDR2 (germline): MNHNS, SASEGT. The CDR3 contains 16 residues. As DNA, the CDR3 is TGTGCCAGCACTACGAGGGGGCAACTTAGCAATCAGCCCCAGCATTTT. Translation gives CASTTRGQLSNQPQHF.

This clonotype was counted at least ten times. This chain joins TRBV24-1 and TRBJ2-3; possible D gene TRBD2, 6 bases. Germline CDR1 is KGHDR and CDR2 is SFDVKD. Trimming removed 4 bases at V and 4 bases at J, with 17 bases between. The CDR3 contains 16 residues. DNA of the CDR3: TGTGCCACCAGTGACCCCGGGACTTCGCGGGCAGATACGCAGTATTTT. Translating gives CATSDPGTSRADTQYF.

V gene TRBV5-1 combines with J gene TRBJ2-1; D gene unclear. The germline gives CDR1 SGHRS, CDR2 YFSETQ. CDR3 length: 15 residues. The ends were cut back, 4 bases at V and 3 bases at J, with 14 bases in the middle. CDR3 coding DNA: TGCGCCAGCAGCCAGAAAGCGACGGGCTACAATGAGCAGTTCTTC. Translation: CASSQKATGYNEQFF.

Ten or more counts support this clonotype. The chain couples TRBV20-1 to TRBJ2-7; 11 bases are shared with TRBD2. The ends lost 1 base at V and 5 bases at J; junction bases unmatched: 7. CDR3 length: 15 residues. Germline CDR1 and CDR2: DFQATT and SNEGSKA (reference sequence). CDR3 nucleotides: TGCAGTGCTAGAGCTCCACTAGCGGGAGAGAACGAGCAGTACTTC. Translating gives CSARAPLAGENEQYF.

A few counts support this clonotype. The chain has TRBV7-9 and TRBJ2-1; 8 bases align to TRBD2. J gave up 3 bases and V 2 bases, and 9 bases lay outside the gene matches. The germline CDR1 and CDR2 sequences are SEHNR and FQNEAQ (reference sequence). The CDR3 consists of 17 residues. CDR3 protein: CASSLSLSAGGYNEQFF. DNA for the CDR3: TGTGCCAGCAGCTTATCCCTTTCGGCGGGAGGCTACAATGAGCAGTTCTTC.

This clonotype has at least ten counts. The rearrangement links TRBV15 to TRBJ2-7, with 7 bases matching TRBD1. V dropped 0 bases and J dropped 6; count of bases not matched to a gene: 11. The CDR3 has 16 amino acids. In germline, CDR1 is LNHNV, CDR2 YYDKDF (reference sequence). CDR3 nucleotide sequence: TGTGCCACCAGCAGAGAGGGGAAGGGACAGCCAGGCGAGCAGTACTTC. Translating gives CATSREGKGQPGEQYF.

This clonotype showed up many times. The CDR3 nucleotides are TGCAGTGCCGGATCAGGGCCAAATCAGCCCCAGCATTTT. Translated, it gives CSAGSGPNQPQHF. This rearrangement joins TRBV20-1 to TRBJ1-5; D perhaps matches TRBD1 (5 bases). This CDR3 region has 13 residues. Germline V gene sequence: CDR1 DFQATT, CDR2 SNEGSKA (reference sequence). V was shortened by 6 bases and J by 4 bases, with 13 bases between the two germline ends.

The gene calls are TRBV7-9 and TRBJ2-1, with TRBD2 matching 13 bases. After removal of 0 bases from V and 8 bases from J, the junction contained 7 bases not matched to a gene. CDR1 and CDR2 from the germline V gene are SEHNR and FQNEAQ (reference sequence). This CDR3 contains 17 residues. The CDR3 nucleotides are TGTGCCAGCAGCTTAGCCGGGACTAGCGGGGAGGCCCATGAGCAGTTCTTC. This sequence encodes CASSLAGTSGEAHEQFF.

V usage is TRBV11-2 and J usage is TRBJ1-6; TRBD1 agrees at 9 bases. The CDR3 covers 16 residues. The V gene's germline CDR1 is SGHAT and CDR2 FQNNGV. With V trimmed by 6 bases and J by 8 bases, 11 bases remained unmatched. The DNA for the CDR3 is TGTGCCAGCAGGTTCGACCCGGGACAGGGAGATTCACCCCTCCACTTT. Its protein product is CASRFDPGQGDSPLHF.

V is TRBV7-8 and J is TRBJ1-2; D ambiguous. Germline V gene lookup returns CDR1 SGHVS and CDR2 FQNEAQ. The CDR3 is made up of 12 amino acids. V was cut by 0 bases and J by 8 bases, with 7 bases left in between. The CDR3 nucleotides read TGTGCCAGCAGCTTAGCTCCGACGGGCTACACCTTC. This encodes CASSLAPTGYTF.

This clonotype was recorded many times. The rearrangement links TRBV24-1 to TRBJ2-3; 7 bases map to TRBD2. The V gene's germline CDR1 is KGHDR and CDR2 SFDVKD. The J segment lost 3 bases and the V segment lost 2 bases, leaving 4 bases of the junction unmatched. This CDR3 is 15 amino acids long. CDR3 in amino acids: CATSDWSGKTDTQYF. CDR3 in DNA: TGTGCCACCAGTGATTGGAGCGGGAAGACAGATACGCAGTATTTT.

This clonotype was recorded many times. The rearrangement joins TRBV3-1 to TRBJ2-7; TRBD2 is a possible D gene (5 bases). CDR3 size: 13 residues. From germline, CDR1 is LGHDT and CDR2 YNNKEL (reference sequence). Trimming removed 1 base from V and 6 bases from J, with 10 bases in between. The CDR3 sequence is CASSQGYGGEQYF. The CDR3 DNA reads TGTGCCAGCAGCCAAGGGTACGGAGGCGAGCAGTACTTC.

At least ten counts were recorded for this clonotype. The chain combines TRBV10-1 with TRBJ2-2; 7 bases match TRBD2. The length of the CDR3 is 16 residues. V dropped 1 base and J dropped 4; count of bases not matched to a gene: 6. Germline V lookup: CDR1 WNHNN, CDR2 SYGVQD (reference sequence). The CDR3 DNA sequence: TGCGCCAGCAGTGAGTGCGGGAGTGGTTGCACCGGGGAGCTGTTTTTT. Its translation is CASSECGSGCTGELFF.

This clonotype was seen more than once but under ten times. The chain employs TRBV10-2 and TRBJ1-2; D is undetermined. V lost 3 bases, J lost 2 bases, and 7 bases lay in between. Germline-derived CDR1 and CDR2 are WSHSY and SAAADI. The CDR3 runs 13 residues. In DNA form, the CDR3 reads TGCGCCAGCAGTGATACGGGGAACTATGGCTACACCTTC. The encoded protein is CASSDTGNYGYTF.

The CDR3 here is CASSSGQGMDGYTF. CDR3 nucleotide sequence: TGCGCCAGCAGCTCTGGACAGGGAATGGATGGCTACACCTTC. This chain joins TRBV5-1 and TRBJ1-2; 8 bases map to TRBD1. V was pared by 3 bases and J by 6 bases, with 7 bases of the junction left unmatched. Germline-derived CDR1 and CDR2 are SGHRS and YFSETQ. The CDR3 extends over 14 amino acids.

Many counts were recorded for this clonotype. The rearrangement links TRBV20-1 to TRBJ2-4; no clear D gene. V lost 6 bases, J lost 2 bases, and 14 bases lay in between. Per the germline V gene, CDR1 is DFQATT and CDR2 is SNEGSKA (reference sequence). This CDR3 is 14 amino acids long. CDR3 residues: CSAKESAPKNIQYF. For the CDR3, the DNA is TGCAGTGCCAAAGAGTCGGCTCCCAAAAACATTCAGTACTTC.

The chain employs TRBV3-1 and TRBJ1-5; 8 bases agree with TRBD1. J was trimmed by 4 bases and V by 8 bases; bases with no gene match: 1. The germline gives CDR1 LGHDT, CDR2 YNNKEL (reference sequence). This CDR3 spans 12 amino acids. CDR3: CASGTGNQPQHF. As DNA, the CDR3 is TGTGCCAGCGGGACAGGTAATCAGCCCCAGCATTTT. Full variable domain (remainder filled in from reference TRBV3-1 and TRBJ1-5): DTAVSQTPKYLVTQMGNDKSIKCEQNLGHDTMYWYKQDSKKFLKIMFSYNNKELIINETVPNRFSPKSPDKAHLNLHINSLELGDSAVYFCASGTGNQPQHFGDGTRLSIL.

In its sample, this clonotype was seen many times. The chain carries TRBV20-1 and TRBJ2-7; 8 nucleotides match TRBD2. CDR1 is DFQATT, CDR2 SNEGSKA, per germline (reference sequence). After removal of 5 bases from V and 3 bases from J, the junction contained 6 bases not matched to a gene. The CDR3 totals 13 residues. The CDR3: CSAESGLGYEQYF. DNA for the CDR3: TGCAGTGCTGAGTCGGGACTAGGCTACGAGCAGTACTTC.